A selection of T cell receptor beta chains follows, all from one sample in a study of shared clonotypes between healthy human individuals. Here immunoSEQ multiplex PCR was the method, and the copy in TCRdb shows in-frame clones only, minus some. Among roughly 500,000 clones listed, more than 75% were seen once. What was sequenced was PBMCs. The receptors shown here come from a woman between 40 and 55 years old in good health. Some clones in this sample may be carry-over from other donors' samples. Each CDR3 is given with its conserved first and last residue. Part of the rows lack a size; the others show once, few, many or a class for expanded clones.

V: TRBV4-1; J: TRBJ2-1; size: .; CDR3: CASSQIAGSEQFF
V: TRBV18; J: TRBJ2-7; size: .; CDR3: CASSPRISGSNSEQYF
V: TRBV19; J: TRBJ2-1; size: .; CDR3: CATSAASYNEQFF
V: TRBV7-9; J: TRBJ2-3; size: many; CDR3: CASSAVMLPWGTDTQYF
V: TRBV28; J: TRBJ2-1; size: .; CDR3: CASSGTGTGVYNEQFF
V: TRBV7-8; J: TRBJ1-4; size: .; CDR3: CASSLEGGSRTNEKLFF
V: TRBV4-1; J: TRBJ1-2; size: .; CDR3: CASSQGQGPRGYTF
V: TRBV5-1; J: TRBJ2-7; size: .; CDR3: CASSLGEMGKLSYEQYF
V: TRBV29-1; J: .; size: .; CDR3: CSVGQLQGSVGEQYF
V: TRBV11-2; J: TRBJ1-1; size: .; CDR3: CASGLVAWGTEAFF
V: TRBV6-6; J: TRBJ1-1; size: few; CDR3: CASSSRENTEAFF
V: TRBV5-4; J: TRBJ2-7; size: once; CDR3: CASSLGGKTYEQYF